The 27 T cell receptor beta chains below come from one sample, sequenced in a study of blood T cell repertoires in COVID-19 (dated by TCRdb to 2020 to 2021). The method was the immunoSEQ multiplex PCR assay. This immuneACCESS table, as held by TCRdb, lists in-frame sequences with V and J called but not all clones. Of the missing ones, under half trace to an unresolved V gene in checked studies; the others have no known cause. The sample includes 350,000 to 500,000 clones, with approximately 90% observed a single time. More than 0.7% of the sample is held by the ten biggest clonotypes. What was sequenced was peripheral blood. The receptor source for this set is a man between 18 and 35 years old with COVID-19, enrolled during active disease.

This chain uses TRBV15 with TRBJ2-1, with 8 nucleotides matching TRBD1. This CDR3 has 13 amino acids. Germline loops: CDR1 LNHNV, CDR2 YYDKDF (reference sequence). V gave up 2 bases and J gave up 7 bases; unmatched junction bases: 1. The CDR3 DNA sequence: TGTGCCACCAGCAGAACAGGGGGAAATGAGCAGTTCTTC. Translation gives CATSRTGGNEQFF.

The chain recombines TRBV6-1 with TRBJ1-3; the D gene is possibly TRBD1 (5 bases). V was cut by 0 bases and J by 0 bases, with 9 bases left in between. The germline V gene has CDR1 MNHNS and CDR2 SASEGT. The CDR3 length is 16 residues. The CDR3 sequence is CASSEARAISGNTIYF. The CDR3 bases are TGTGCCAGCAGTGAAGCCAGGGCCATCTCTGGAAACACCATATATTTT.

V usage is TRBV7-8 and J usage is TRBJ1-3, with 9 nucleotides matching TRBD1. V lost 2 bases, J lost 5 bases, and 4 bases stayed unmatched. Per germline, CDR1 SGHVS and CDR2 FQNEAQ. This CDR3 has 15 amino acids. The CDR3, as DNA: TGTGCCAGCAGCTTATATGGGACAGGGAGAAACACCATATATTTT. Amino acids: CASSLYGTGRNTIYF.

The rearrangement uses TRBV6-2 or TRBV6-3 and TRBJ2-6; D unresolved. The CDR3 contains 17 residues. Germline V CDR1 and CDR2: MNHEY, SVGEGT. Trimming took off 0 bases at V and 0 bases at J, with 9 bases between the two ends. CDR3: CASSYSGTASGANVLTF. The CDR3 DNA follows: TGTGCCAGCAGTTACTCGGGCACGGCCTCTGGGGCCAACGTCCTGACTTTC.

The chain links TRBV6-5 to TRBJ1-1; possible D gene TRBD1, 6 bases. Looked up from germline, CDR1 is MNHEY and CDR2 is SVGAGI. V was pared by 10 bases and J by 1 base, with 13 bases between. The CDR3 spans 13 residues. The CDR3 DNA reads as TGTGCCACCCCGGGACACAGGAACACTGAAGCTTTCTTT. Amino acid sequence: CATPGHRNTEAFF.

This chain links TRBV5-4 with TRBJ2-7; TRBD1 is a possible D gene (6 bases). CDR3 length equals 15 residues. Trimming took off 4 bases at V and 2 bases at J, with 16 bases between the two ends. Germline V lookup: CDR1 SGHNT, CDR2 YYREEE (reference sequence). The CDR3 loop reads CASSPQDRTAYEQYF. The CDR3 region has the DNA TGTGCCAGCAGCCCACAGGACAGAACAGCCTACGAGCAGTACTTC.

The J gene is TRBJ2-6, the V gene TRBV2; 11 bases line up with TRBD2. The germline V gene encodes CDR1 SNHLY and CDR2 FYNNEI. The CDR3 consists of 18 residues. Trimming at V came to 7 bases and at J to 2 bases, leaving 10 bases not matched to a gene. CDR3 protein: CASNPETSGGAGANVLTF. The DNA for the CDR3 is TGTGCCAGCAATCCAGAAACTAGCGGGGGCGCTGGGGCCAACGTCCTGACTTTC. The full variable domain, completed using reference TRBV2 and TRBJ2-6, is EPEVTQTPSHQVTQMGQEVILRCVPISNHLYFYWYRQILGQKVEFLVSFYNNEISEKSEIFDDQFSVERPDGSNFTLKIRSTKLEDSAMYFCASNPETSGGAGANVLTFGAGSRLTVL.

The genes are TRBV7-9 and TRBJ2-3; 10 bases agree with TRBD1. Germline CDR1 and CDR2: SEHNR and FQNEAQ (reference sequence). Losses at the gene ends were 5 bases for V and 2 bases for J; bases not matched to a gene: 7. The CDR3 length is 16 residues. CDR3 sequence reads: CASSNSGTGATDTQYF. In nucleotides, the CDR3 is TGTGCCAGCAGCAATTCCGGGACAGGGGCCACAGATACGCAGTATTTT.

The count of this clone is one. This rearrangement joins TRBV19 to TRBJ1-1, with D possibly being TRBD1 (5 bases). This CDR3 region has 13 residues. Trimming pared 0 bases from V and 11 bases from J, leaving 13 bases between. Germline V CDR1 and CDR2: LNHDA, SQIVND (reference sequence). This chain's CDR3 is CASSIDQTAFAFF. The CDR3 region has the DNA TGTGCCAGTAGTATAGACCAGACAGCCTTCGCTTTCTTT.

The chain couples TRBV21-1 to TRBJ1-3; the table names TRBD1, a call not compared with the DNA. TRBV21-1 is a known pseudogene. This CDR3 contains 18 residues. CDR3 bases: TGTGCCAGCAGCAAAGCGCTCCTTGTAAGGGGAACTGGAAACACCATATATTTT. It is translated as CASSKALLVRGTGNTIYF.

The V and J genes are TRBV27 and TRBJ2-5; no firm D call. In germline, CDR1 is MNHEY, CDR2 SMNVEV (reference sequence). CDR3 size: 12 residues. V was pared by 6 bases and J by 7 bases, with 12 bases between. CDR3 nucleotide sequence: TGTGCCAGCAGCTTAGGCCCAGGGACCCAGTACTTC. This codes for CASSLGPGTQYF.

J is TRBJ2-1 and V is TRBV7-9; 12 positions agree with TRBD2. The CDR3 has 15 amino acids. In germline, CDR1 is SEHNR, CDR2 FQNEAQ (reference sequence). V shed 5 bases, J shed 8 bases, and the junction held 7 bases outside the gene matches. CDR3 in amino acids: CASSAPGLAGHEQFF. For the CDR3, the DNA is TGTGCCAGCAGCGCCCCGGGACTAGCGGGTCATGAGCAGTTCTTC.

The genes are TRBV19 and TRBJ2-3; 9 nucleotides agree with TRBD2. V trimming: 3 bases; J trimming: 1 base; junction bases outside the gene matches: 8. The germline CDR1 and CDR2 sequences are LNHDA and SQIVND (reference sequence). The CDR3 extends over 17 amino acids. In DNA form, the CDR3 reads TGTGCCAGTAGTATGTCTACGCGGGGGGGACGCACAGATACGCAGTATTTT. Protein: CASSMSTRGGRTDTQYF.

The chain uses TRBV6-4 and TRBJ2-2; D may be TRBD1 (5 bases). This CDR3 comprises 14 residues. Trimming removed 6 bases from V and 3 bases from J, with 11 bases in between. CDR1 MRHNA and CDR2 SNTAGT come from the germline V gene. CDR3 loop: CASSADSYTGELFF. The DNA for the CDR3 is TGTGCCAGCAGCGCAGACAGCTACACCGGGGAGCTGTTTTTT.

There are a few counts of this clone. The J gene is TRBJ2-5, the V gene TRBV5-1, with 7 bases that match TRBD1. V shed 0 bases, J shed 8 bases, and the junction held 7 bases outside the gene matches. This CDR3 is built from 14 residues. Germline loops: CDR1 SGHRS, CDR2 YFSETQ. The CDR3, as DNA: TGCGCCAGCAGCTTGGACACAGGGGATTCAACCCAGTACTTC. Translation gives CASSLDTGDSTQYF.

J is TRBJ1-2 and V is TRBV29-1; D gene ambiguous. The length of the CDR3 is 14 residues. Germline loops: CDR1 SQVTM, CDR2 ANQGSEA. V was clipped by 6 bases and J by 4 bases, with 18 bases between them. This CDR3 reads CSVLAGVDSYGYTF. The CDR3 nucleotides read TGCAGCGTCCTTGCCGGGGTGGATTCCTATGGCTACACCTTC.

The CDR3 nucleotides are TGTGCCAGCAGCTTCGGTGGGCTACCCAAATCCTACGAGCAGTACTTC. This gives the protein CASSFGGLPKSYEQYF. The chain has TRBV5-6 and TRBJ2-7; D not certain. Trimming took off 2 bases at V and 1 base at J, with 16 bases between the two ends. In germline, CDR1 is SGHDT, CDR2 YYEEEE. CDR3 length equals 16 residues.

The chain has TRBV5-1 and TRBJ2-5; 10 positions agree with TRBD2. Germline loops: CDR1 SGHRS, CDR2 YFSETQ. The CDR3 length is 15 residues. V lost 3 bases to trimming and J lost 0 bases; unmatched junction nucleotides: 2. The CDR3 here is CASSSLAGNQETQYF. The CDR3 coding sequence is TGCGCCAGCAGCTCACTAGCGGGGAACCAAGAGACCCAGTACTTC. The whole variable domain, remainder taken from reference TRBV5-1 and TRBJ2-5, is KAGVTQTPRYLIKTRGQQVTLSCSPISGHRSVSWYQQTPGQGLQFLFEYFSETQRNKGNFPGRFSGRQFSNSRSEMNVSTLELGDSALYLCASSSLAGNQETQYFGPGTRLLVL.

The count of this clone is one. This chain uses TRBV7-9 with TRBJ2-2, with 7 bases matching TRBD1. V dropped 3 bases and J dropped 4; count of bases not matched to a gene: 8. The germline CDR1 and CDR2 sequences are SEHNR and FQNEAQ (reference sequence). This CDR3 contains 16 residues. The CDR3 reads CASSFDTGASTGELFF. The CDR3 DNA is TGTGCCAGCAGCTTCGACACAGGGGCCAGCACCGGGGAGCTGTTTTTT. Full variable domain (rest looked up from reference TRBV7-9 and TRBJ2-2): DTGVSQNPRHKITKRGQNVTFRCDPISEHNRLYWYRQTLGQGPEFLTYFQNEAQLEKSRLLSDRFSAERPKGSFSTLEIQRTEQGDSAMYLCASSFDTGASTGELFFGEGSRLTVL.

The CDR3 bases are TGTGCCAGCAGCGGACAGGGGGCATGGAATCAGCCCCAGCATTTT. Its translation is CASSGQGAWNQPQHF. The V gene is TRBV5-6, the J gene TRBJ1-5, with 11 bases that match TRBD1. Germline lookup yields CDR1 SGHDT and CDR2 YYEEEE. The J segment lost 4 bases and the V segment lost 4 bases, leaving 4 bases of the junction unmatched. The CDR3 sequence is 15 residues long.

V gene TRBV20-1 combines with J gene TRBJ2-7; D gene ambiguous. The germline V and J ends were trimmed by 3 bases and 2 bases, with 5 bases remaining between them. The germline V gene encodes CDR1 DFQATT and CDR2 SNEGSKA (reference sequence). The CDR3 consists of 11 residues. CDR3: CSASQTYEQYF. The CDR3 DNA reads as TGCAGTGCTAGTCAGACCTACGAGCAGTACTTC.

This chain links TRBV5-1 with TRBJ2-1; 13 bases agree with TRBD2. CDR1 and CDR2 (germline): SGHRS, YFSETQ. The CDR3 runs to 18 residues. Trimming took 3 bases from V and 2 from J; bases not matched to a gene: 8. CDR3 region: CASSYRTSGRTTYNEQFF. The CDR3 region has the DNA TGCGCCAGCAGCTACCGGACTAGCGGGAGAACAACCTACAATGAGCAGTTCTTC.

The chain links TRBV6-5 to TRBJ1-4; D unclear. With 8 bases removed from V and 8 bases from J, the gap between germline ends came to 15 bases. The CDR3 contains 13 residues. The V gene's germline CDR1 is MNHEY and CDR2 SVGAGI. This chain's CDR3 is CASHPRFGEKLFF. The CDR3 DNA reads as TGTGCCAGCCATCCGAGGTTCGGAGAAAAACTGTTTTTT.

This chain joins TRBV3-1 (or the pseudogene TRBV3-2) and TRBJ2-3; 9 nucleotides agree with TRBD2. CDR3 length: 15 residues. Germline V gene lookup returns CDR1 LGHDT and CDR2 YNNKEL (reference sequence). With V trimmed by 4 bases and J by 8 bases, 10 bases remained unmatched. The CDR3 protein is CASSLSGSRRVTQYF. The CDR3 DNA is TGTGCCAGCAGCCTTAGCGGGAGCCGCCGGGTTACGCAGTATTTT.

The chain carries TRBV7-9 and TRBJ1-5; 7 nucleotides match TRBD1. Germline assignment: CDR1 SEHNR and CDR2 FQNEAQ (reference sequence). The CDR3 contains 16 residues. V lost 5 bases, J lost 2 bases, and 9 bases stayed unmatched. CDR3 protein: CASSNRDSEGNQPQHF. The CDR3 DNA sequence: TGTGCCAGCAGCAACCGGGACAGTGAGGGCAATCAGCCCCAGCATTTT.

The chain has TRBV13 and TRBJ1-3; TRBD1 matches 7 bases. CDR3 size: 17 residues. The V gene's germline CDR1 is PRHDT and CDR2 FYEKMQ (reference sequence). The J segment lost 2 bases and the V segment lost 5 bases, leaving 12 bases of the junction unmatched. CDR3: CASSAPGGWVAGNTIYF. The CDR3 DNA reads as TGTGCCAGCAGCGCGCCAGGGGGTTGGGTCGCTGGAAACACCATATATTTT.

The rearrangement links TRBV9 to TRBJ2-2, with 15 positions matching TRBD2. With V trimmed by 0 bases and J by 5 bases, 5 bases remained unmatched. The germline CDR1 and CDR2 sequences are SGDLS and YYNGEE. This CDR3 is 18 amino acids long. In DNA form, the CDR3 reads TGTGCCAGCAGCGTAGGGGGACTAGCGGGAGGAGAAACCGGGGAGCTGTTTTTT. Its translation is CASSVGGLAGGETGELFF.